These 26 T cell receptor beta chains share one sample of origin, sequenced in a study of cytotoxic CD8 clonotypes in ibrutinib-treated CLL. Generated by immunoSEQ multiplex PCR, the TCRdb table keeps only in-frame clones and is missing some. The data show some 300,000 clones, 70% to 80% seen once. The sequences come from PBMCs, collected before ibrutinib treatment. All receptors derive from a human donor with chronic lymphocytic leukemia.

The chain links TRBV11-2 to TRBJ2-7; 10 bases line up with TRBD1. The CDR3 loop spans 19 amino acids. V lost 4 bases to trimming and J lost 4 bases; unmatched junction nucleotides: 19. CDR1 and CDR2 (germline): SGHAT, FQNNGV. As DNA, the CDR3 is TGTGCCAGCAGCTCAAACCCGGGGACAGGGGATAGTATCGGGTACGAGCAGTACTTC. It specifies CASSSNPGTGDSIGYEQYF.

The CDR3 bases are TGTGCCAGCTGCCCGGGACTAGCTAACACCGGGGAGCTGTTTTTT. This translates into CASCPGLANTGELFF. The rearrangement links TRBV25-1 to TRBJ2-2; 9 nucleotides agree with TRBD2. V lost 8 bases and J lost 2; bases outside the gene matches: 6. The CDR3 length is 15 residues. Germline V CDR1 and CDR2: MGHDK, SYGVNS.

The chain couples TRBV5-1 to TRBJ2-5, with 10 bases aligning to TRBD2. After removal of 4 bases from V and 2 bases from J, the junction contained 8 bases not matched to a gene. The germline CDR1 and CDR2 sequences are SGHRS and YFSETQ. This CDR3 region has 16 residues. Written as DNA, the CDR3 is TGCGCCAGCAGCGACGGAGGACTAGCGGTACAAGAGACCCAGTACTTC. It yields the protein CASSDGGLAVQETQYF.

The rearrangement uses TRBV7-2 and TRBJ1-1, with 11 nucleotides matching TRBD1. This CDR3 has 14 amino acids. The V gene end was trimmed by 5 bases and the J gene end by 7 bases; junction bases not matched to a gene: 6. Per germline, CDR1 SGHTA and CDR2 FQGNSA. The DNA for the CDR3 is TGTGCCAGCAGCGCGGGACAGGGGGTTATTGAAGCTTTCTTT. Protein product: CASSAGQGVIEAFF.

This clone was seen a handful of times. The J gene is TRBJ2-1, the V gene TRBV4-1, with 8 nucleotides matching TRBD1. CDR1 is MGHRA, CDR2 YSYEKL, per germline. V was pared by 1 base and J by 4 bases, with 6 bases of the junction left unmatched. CDR3 size: 16 residues. The CDR3 nucleotides are TGCGCCAGCAGCCAAGGTCGGACAGGGCGGTACAATGAGCAGTTCTTC. It translates to CASSQGRTGRYNEQFF.

This sequence joins TRBV30 and TRBJ2-2, with D possibly TRBD2 on 5 matching bases. With 0 bases removed from V and 6 bases from J, the gap between germline ends came to 8 bases. The germline gives CDR1 GTSNPN, CDR2 SVGIG (reference sequence). CDR3 length: 13 residues. For the CDR3, the DNA is TGTGCCTGGAGTGTAGGGCGGGCCGGGGAGCTGTTTTTT. This translates into CAWSVGRAGELFF.

This clone appeared once. One junction end does not reproduce the germline sequence, and a read error may be involved. The chain combines TRBV25-1 with TRBJ1-3; weak D call: TRBD1 (6 bases). CDR1 is MGHDK, CDR2 SYGVNS, per germline. CDR3 length: 17 residues. The CDR3 reads CASIVPLYRANGNTVYF. The CDR3 DNA reads as TGTGCCAGCATTGTCCCACTCTACAGGGCGAACGGAAACACCGTATATTTT.

The rearrangement links TRBV7-8 to TRBJ2-1; 13 nucleotides line up with TRBD2. The CDR3 runs to 16 residues. The germline CDR1 and CDR2 sequences are SGHVS and FQNEAQ. V lost 1 base, J lost 4 bases, and 1 base stayed unmatched. CDR3 DNA: TGTGCCAGCAGCTTAGTGGGACTAGCGGGGTACAATGAGCAGTTCTTC. It specifies CASSLVGLAGYNEQFF.

This clone was detected only a few times. At the DNA level, this CDR3 is encoded by other sequences in the same sample as well. The rearrangement links TRBV4-3 to TRBJ2-7, with TRBD2 matching 8 bases. After removal of 1 base from V and 3 bases from J, the junction contained 5 bases not matched to a gene. CDR1 LGHNA and CDR2 YSLEER come from the germline V gene. This CDR3 is built from 15 residues. The CDR3 sequence: CASSQGLAGNYEQYF. DNA for the CDR3: TGCGCCAGCAGCCAAGGGTTAGCGGGAAACTACGAGCAGTACTTC.

V gene TRBV7-6 combines with J gene TRBJ2-1, with D hard to call. V lost 5 bases and J lost 5, with 7 bases in between. The CDR3 has 12 residues. The V gene's germline CDR1 is SGHVS and CDR2 FNYEAQ. The CDR3: CASSHLNNEQFF. CDR3 nucleotide sequence: TGTGCCAGCAGCCATTTGAACAATGAGCAGTTCTTC. Together with reference TRBV7-6 and TRBJ2-1, the CDR3 gives the full variable domain: GAGVSQSPRYKVTKRGQDVALRCDPISGHVSLYWYRQALGQGPEFLTYFNYEAQQDKSGLPNDRFSAERPEGSISTLTIQRTEQRDSAMYRCASSHLNNEQFFGPGTRLTVL.

The J gene is TRBJ2-7, the V gene TRBV29-1; 7 positions agree with TRBD1. After removal of 4 bases from V and 2 bases from J, the junction contained 8 bases not matched to a gene. The germline CDR1 and CDR2 sequences are SQVTM and ANQGSEA. CDR3 size: 14 residues. In DNA, the CDR3 is TGCAGCGTTGGCGGTGCAGGGGGAGCCTACGAGCAGTACTTC. Translated: CSVGGAGGAYEQYF.

This clone turned up a few times. V usage is TRBV7-9 and J usage is TRBJ1-3; maybe TRBD1 (6 bases). V lost 5 bases to trimming and J lost 4 bases, with 12 bases between them. This CDR3 has 14 amino acids. Germline CDR1 SEHNR, CDR2 FQNEAQ (reference sequence). The CDR3 DNA is TGTGCCAGCAGCCAGACAGGTGACGGAAACACCATATATTTT. Its protein is CASSQTGDGNTIYF.

This clone was counted a few times. V gene TRBV4-1 combines with J gene TRBJ2-3; no reliable D call. The CDR3 is made up of 15 amino acids. Germline assignment: CDR1 MGHRA and CDR2 YSYEKL. Between the trimmed V and J ends, which lost 0 bases and 0 bases, there was a span of 7 bases. CDR3 loop: CASSQDWQSTDTQYF. CDR3 coding DNA: TGCGCCAGCAGCCAAGATTGGCAGAGCACAGATACGCAGTATTTT.

The V and J genes are TRBV6-5 and TRBJ2-1, with D unclear. Germline loops: CDR1 MNHEY, CDR2 SVGAGI. The CDR3 totals 14 residues. Trimming stripped 0 bases from V and 8 bases from J, with 11 bases between. The CDR3 region has the DNA TGTGCCAGCAGTTACTCTGGCTCCTGGGATGAGCAGTTCTTC. The encoded protein is CASSYSGSWDEQFF.

The V gene is TRBV5-1, the J gene TRBJ2-3, with 7 positions matching TRBD2. The CDR3 runs 12 residues. Germline CDR1 and CDR2: SGHRS and YFSETQ. V lost 4 bases to trimming and J lost 9 bases; unmatched junction nucleotides: 5. The CDR3 region has the DNA TGCGCCAGCAGCCCTAGCGGAGAGACGCAGTATTTT. Translated, it gives CASSPSGETQYF.

This chain links TRBV7-6 with TRBJ2-7, with D unclear. Trimming took 2 bases from V and 3 from J, leaving 8 bases between them. CDR3 length: 13 amino acids. In germline, CDR1 is SGHVS, CDR2 FNYEAQ. The CDR3 nucleotides read TGTGCCAGCAGCTTACAAGCTGGCTACGAGCAGTACTTC. Translating it yields CASSLQAGYEQYF.

The V and J genes are TRBV4-3 and TRBJ2-7; 8 bases are shared with TRBD1. V dropped 0 bases and J dropped 5; count of bases not matched to a gene: 6. Germline CDR1 reads LGHNA; CDR2 reads YSLEER. The CDR3 extends over 15 amino acids. CDR3 nucleotides: TGCGCCAGCAGCCAAGAGCACAGGGGGTGGGACGAGCAGTACTTC. It specifies CASSQEHRGWDEQYF.

The rearrangement links TRBV5-1 to TRBJ2-2; TRBD1 might be the D (5 bases). The V end was cut by 4 bases, the J end by 3 bases, with 13 bases between. This CDR3 has 15 amino acids. Germline lookup yields CDR1 SGHRS and CDR2 YFSETQ. CDR3 bases: TGCGCCAGCAGCCCAATGGACACTTACACCGGGGAGCTGTTTTTT. This encodes CASSPMDTYTGELFF.

Concerning this clone itself: A read error may explain this, as a much larger clone is one base away. DNA for the CDR3: TGTGCCAGCAGCGGGGACAGCTACGAGCAGTACTTC. Translating it yields CASSGDSYEQYF. V and J are TRBV11-3 and TRBJ2-7; TRBD1 matches 7 bases. V shed 5 bases, J shed 3 bases, and the junction held 1 base outside the gene matches. Germline values: CDR1 SGHNT, CDR2 YENEEA. The CDR3 loop spans 12 amino acids.

The chain has TRBV19 and TRBJ1-2; 8 positions agree with TRBD1. This CDR3 is 12 amino acids long. Trimming at V came to 7 bases and at J to 7 bases, leaving 5 bases not matched to a gene. Germline lookup yields CDR1 LNHDA and CDR2 SQIVND (reference sequence). CDR3 sequence reads: CASMDRVRGYTF. CDR3 bases: TGTGCCAGTATGGACAGGGTACGTGGCTACACCTTC.

The genes are TRBV5-4 and TRBJ2-7; D might be TRBD2 (6 bases). The CDR3 has 15 residues. Germline V lookup: CDR1 SGHNT, CDR2 YYREEE (reference sequence). Between the trimmed V and J ends, which lost 2 bases and 4 bases, there was a span of 16 bases. As DNA, the CDR3 is TGTGCCAGCAGCTTTCACGGGGGAATTATTTACGAGCAGTACTTC. It is translated as CASSFHGGIIYEQYF.

The rearrangement uses TRBV28 and TRBJ1-1; 10 nucleotides match TRBD1. The CDR3 has 14 amino acids. CDR1 and CDR2 from the germline V gene are MDHEN and SYDVKM. The V gene end was trimmed by 3 bases and the J gene end by 5 bases; junction bases not matched to a gene: 3. The CDR3: CASSFWDRGTEAFF. The DNA for the CDR3 is TGTGCCAGCAGTTTCTGGGACAGGGGTACTGAAGCTTTCTTT.

This chain uses TRBV28 with TRBJ1-2, with 7 bases identical to TRBD1. Trimming at V came to 6 bases and at J to 2 bases, leaving 6 bases not matched to a gene. The CDR3 sequence is 14 residues long. CDR1 and CDR2 (germline): MDHEN, SYDVKM. The CDR3 loop is CASRNRGQNYGYTF. DNA of the CDR3: TGTGCCAGCAGGAACCGGGGACAGAACTATGGCTACACCTTC.

In the case of this clone: This CDR3 is also generated by other DNA sequences in the sample. This chain connects TRBV5-1 to TRBJ2-5, with a weak D call TRBD1 (5 bases). Germline assignment: CDR1 SGHRS and CDR2 YFSETQ. The V gene lost 0 bases and the J gene lost 4 bases, with 10 bases spanning the gap. The CDR3 extends over 14 amino acids. The CDR3 region is CASSLAGSGETQYF. The CDR3 DNA reads as TGCGCCAGCAGCTTGGCAGGGTCGGGAGAGACCCAGTACTTC.

This chain uses TRBV27 with TRBJ1-2; 8 bases line up with TRBD1. J was trimmed by 9 bases and V by 6 bases; bases with no gene match: 6. Germline CDR1 is MNHEY and CDR2 is SMNVEV (reference sequence). The CDR3 covers 12 residues. The CDR3 sequence is CASSGQGGSYTF. As DNA, the CDR3 is TGTGCCAGCAGCGGACAGGGAGGGAGCTACACCTTC.

The chain employs TRBV15 and TRBJ1-5, with unresolved D. CDR3 length: 12 amino acids. V was shortened by 4 bases and J by 5 bases, with 6 bases between the two germline ends. CDR1 is LNHNV, CDR2 YYDKDF, per germline (reference sequence). DNA of the CDR3: TGTGCCACCAGCATCGCGGATCAGCCCCAGCATTTT. It translates to CATSIADQPQHF.